This TCR beta chain is drawn from a study of cytomegalovirus exposure and HLA in healthy donors. Per the germline V gene, CDR1 is SGHAT and CDR2 is FQNNGV. The V and J ends lost 5 bases and 4 bases, in that order; junction bases with no gene match: 8. This CDR3 has 15 amino acids. Study-level results: Analysis performed later showed TCR beta chains linked to HLA being more clonally expanded than equally common others. One variant, a missense change in DCLRE1C, was linked in a later analysis to TCR beta V- and J-gene trimming. CMV antigen specificity of a few CMV-associated chains was confirmed in vitro.

The PCR used 60 Vbeta and 13 Jbeta primers. Repertoires were generated with immunoSEQ multiplex PCR, while TCRdb's copy carries only in-frame clones and drops some. The sample has some 71,000 clones, about 67% seen once. As regards this clone: What it recognizes is unknown.

The clonotype comes from a man aged 40-55 years in good health and CMV-seropositive. The sample taken for sequencing was PBMCs. The genes are TRBV11-2 and TRBJ1-1; 9 nucleotides match TRBD1. The CDR3 loop reads CASSAHRGQSTEAFF. The CDR3 DNA follows: TGTGCCAGCAGCGCCCACAGGGGGCAGAGCACTGAAGCTTTCTTT.